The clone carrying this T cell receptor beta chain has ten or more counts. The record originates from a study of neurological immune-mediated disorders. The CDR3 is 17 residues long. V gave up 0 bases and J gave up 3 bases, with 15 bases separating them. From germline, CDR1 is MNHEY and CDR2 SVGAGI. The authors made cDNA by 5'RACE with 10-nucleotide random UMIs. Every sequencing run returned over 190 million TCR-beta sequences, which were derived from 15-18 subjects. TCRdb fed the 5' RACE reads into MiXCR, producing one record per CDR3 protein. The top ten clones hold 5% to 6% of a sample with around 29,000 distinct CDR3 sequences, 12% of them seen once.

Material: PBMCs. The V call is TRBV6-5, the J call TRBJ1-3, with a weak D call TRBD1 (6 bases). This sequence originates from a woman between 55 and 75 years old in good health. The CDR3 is CASSYSGVGASGNTIYF. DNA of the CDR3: TGTGCCAGCAGTTACTCTGGTGTGGGGGCTAGTGGAAACACCATATATTTT.